Listed here are 18 T cell receptor beta chains from one sample, sequenced in a study of CD8 T cells in Susac syndrome. After extraction with the RNeasy kit, roughly 0.45 to 1 ug of the RNA was reverse transcribed using random hexamers. A single record per CDR3 protein comes from TCRdb applying MiXCR to the immunoSEQ multiplex PCR reads. The sample has around 140,000 distinct CDR3 sequences; 75% to 90% are singletons. Sequencing was done on a sample of CD8+ T cells from PBMCs. The receptors originated from a human donor with multiple sclerosis.

The rearrangement links TRBV3-1 to TRBJ2-1, with 9 bases lining up with TRBD2. The CDR3 is made up of 16 amino acids. V gave up 4 bases and J gave up 3 bases; unmatched junction bases: 7. The V gene's germline CDR1 is LGHDT and CDR2 YNNKEL (reference sequence). The CDR3 loop is CASSLLAGASYNEQFF. CDR3 coding DNA: TGTGCCAGCAGCCTTTTAGCGGGAGCCAGCTACAATGAGCAGTTCTTC.

The V call is TRBV24-1, the J call TRBJ2-1; 7 bases agree with TRBD2. Trimming at V came to 4 bases and at J to 6 bases, leaving 5 bases not matched to a gene. Germline values: CDR1 KGHDR, CDR2 SFDVKD. The CDR3 totals 14 residues. This CDR3 is CATSESGLLNEQFF. The CDR3 DNA is TGTGCCACCAGTGAATCGGGACTACTCAATGAGCAGTTCTTC.

Regarding this clonotype: The CDR3 does not end in the conserved phenylalanine or tryptophan, so this is likely a read error. The chain carries TRBV19 and TRBJ2-1, with D possibly matching TRBD1 (6 bases). The V end was cut by 8 bases, the J end by 0 bases, with 11 bases between. Germline CDR1 reads LNHDA; CDR2 reads SQIVND (reference sequence). This CDR3 has 14 residues. Here the CDR3 reads CASSRGSSYNEQFL. CDR3 nucleotides: TGTGCCAGTTCTAGGGGGAGCTCCTACAATGAGCAGTTCCTC.

This chain links TRBV2 with TRBJ2-5; the D gene could be TRBD1 or TRBD2 (5 bases each). Germline V gene lookup returns CDR1 SNHLY and CDR2 FYNNEI. CDR3 length: 12 amino acids. Trimming shortened V by 10 bases and J by 5 bases, and 14 bases separated the two germline ends. The CDR3 DNA is TGTGCCAACCGGGGCCCTTCGGAGACCCAGTACTTC. This sequence encodes CANRGPSETQYF.

The table lists this clonotype with a few counts. The CDR3: CASKVQSSYNEQFF. CDR3 coding DNA: TGTGCCAGTAAGGTCCAGAGCTCCTACAATGAGCAGTTCTTC. This rearrangement joins TRBV19 to TRBJ2-1; the D is unclear. Deletions cut 7 bases from V and 0 bases from J, with 10 bases between. CDR1 is LNHDA and CDR2 is SQIVND in the germline V gene (reference sequence). This CDR3 comprises 14 residues.

This chain joins TRBV7-9 and TRBJ2-1; D is perhaps TRBD2 (5 bases). From germline, CDR1 is SEHNR and CDR2 FQNEAQ (reference sequence). Trimming pared 1 base from V and 5 bases from J, leaving 12 bases between. This CDR3 region has 15 residues. The CDR3 region has the DNA TGTGCCAGCAGCTTAGGAGTATCGCGGGACAATGAGCAGTTCTTC. Residues: CASSLGVSRDNEQFF.

The sample holds a few counts of this clonotype. V is TRBV6-5 and J is TRBJ2-5; 12 nucleotides line up with TRBD2. Germline assignment: CDR1 MNHEY and CDR2 SVGAGI. This CDR3 has 14 amino acids. The J segment lost 5 bases and the V segment lost 4 bases, leaving 2 bases of the junction unmatched. Here the CDR3 reads CASSSSGGAETQYF. CDR3 in DNA: TGTGCCAGCAGTTCTAGCGGGGGGGCTGAGACCCAGTACTTC.

The sample holds a few counts of this clonotype. This chain connects TRBV19 to TRBJ2-1; 8 nucleotides line up with TRBD2. J was trimmed by 5 bases and V by 3 bases; bases with no gene match: 6. This CDR3 has 15 amino acids. Per the germline V gene, CDR1 is LNHDA and CDR2 is SQIVND (reference sequence). In nucleotides, the CDR3 is TGTGCCAGTAGTATTATAAGCGGGGGTAACAATGAGCAGTTCTTC. Protein product: CASSIISGGNNEQFF.

The chain joins TRBV7-8 to TRBJ1-1; D may be TRBD1 (6 bases). CDR1 SGHVS and CDR2 FQNEAQ come from the germline V gene. This CDR3 is 17 amino acids long. V was shortened by 0 bases and J by 4 bases, with 18 bases between the two germline ends. The CDR3 is CASSLAEGGLGITEAFF. CDR3 bases: TGTGCCAGCAGCTTAGCGGAGGGGGGCCTGGGGATCACTGAAGCTTTCTTT.

The V gene is TRBV30, the J gene TRBJ2-2; no firm D call. This CDR3 contains 14 residues. V was cut by 1 base and J by 4 bases, with 10 bases left in between. Germline assignment: CDR1 GTSNPN and CDR2 SVGIG (reference sequence). CDR3 residues: CAWSEPPSTGELFF. CDR3 nucleotides: TGTGCCTGGAGTGAACCTCCCAGCACCGGGGAGCTGTTTTTT. Full variable domain (missing parts from reference TRBV30 and TRBJ2-2): SQTIHQWPATLVQPVGSPLSLECTVEGTSNPNLYWYRQAAGRGLQLLFYSVGIGQISSEVPQNLSASRPQDRQFILSSKKLLLSDSGFYLCAWSEPPSTGELFFGEGSRLTVL.

The genes are TRBV27 and TRBJ2-1; no clear D. Germline V gene lookup returns CDR1 MNHEY and CDR2 SMNVEV (reference sequence). Trimming left V 4 bases short and J 5 bases short, with 9 bases between. The CDR3 is made up of 13 amino acids. The CDR3 DNA reads TGTGCCAGCAGTTGGGAACACGACAATGAGCAGTTCTTC. It encodes CASSWEHDNEQFF.

The chain employs TRBV6-1 and TRBJ2-7, with a tentative D call TRBD1 (5 bases). Trimming took off 0 bases at V and 0 bases at J, with 12 bases between the two ends. CDR1 and CDR2 from the germline V gene are MNHNS and SASEGT. The CDR3 contains 16 residues. CDR3 sequence reads: CASSEAATASSYEQYF. In DNA form, the CDR3 reads TGTGCCAGCAGTGAAGCGGCGACAGCGAGCTCCTACGAGCAGTACTTC.

The chain couples TRBV7-9 to TRBJ2-1; no clear D gene. V shed 5 bases and J shed 10 bases, with 9 bases lying between them. The CDR3 totals 11 residues. Per germline, CDR1 SEHNR and CDR2 FQNEAQ (reference sequence). The CDR3 coding sequence is TGTGCCAGCAGCCTTGACCCAGAGCAGTTCTTC. Its translation is CASSLDPEQFF.

This clonotype was found once. The rearrangement uses TRBV20-1 and TRBJ2-3; 8 bases match TRBD1. There are 14 residues in the CDR3. J lost 1 base, V lost 6 bases, and 6 bases had no gene match. Germline V lookup: CDR1 DFQATT, CDR2 SNEGSKA (reference sequence). The CDR3 coding sequence is TGCAGTGCCGCCCCGGGACAGGGCACAGATACGCAGTATTTT. Its translation: CSAAPGQGTDTQYF.

The chain joins TRBV27 to TRBJ2-1, with D possibly being TRBD1 or TRBD2 (5 bases each). Trimming left V 5 bases short and J 5 bases short, with 13 bases between. Germline CDR1 is MNHEY and CDR2 is SMNVEV (reference sequence). There are 14 residues in the CDR3. CDR3 sequence (DNA): TGTGCCAGCAGTACCTCCCTGGGGGACAATGAGCAGTTCTTC. Protein sequence: CASSTSLGDNEQFF.

The chain uses TRBV6-1 and TRBJ2-7, with TRBD2 as a possible D gene (6 bases). V dropped 8 bases and J dropped 7 bases, with 18 bases sitting between them. The CDR3 spans 13 residues. Per germline, CDR1 MNHNS and CDR2 SASEGT. The CDR3 bases are TGTGCCAGCGGGCGGGACGCCTCGCGGGAGCAGTACGTC. Protein: CASGRDASREQYV.

The chain has TRBV7-9 and TRBJ2-7; 8 bases fit TRBD1. CDR1 SEHNR and CDR2 FQNEAQ come from the germline V gene (reference sequence). The J segment lost 3 bases and the V segment lost 4 bases, leaving 2 bases of the junction unmatched. This CDR3 has 13 amino acids. Written as DNA, the CDR3 is TGTGCCAGCAGCTCAGGGGGCGACTACGAGCAGTACTTC. This encodes CASSSGGDYEQYF.

This chain uses TRBV5-1 with TRBJ2-3; D not resolved. V was clipped by 2 bases and J by 2 bases, with 12 bases between them. This CDR3 spans 15 amino acids. The germline gives CDR1 SGHRS, CDR2 YFSETQ. The CDR3, as DNA: TGCGCCAGCAGCTTTAAGGGTCAGATCACAGATACGCAGTATTTT. This sequence encodes CASSFKGQITDTQYF.